A single sample is the source of the 30 T cell receptor beta chains below, sequenced in a study of cytomegalovirus exposure and HLA in healthy donors. PCR used 60 Vbeta primers and 13 Jbeta primers. Some clones are missing from TCRdb's copy, which holds only in-frame ones; the method was immunoSEQ multiplex PCR. In the table there are 150,000 to 170,000 clones, 80% of which are singletons. Source material: PBMCs. The receptors derive from a woman aged 40 to 50 in good health and CMV-seropositive.

The gene calls are TRBV7-6 and TRBJ2-7, with a weak D call TRBD1 (6 bases). Per the germline V gene, CDR1 is SGHVS and CDR2 is FNYEAQ. V lost 4 bases and J lost 5, with 18 bases in between. This CDR3 is built from 15 residues. The CDR3, as DNA: TGTGCCAGCAGCTCTCCAGGGGTAGGGGTGCACGAGCAGTACTTC. It codes for CASSSPGVGVHEQYF.

The chain combines TRBV5-5 with TRBJ1-3; 8 bases map to TRBD1. V lost 0 bases to trimming and J lost 0 bases; unmatched junction nucleotides: 5. Germline V gives CDR1 SGHKS, CDR2 YYEKEE (reference sequence). This CDR3 has 17 residues. DNA of the CDR3: TGTGCCAGCAGCTTGGGGACAGGGTCCTACTCTGGAAACACCATATATTTT. Amino acid sequence: CASSLGTGSYSGNTIYF.

This clone was observed a few times. The V gene is TRBV2, the J gene TRBJ1-1, with 7 positions matching TRBD1. Germline CDR1 is SNHLY and CDR2 is FYNNEI. The CDR3 is 18 residues long. V was pared by 6 bases and J by 0 bases, with 16 bases of the junction left unmatched. The CDR3 loop is CASSREGAEGWMNTEAFF. The CDR3 DNA follows: TGTGCCAGCAGCCGGGAGGGGGCTGAAGGTTGGATGAACACTGAAGCTTTCTTT.

The CDR3 DNA reads as TGTGCCAGCAGTCCTCCCGGGACAGGGAGGACTGAAGCTTTCTTT. It specifies CASSPPGTGRTEAFF. This chain joins TRBV27 and TRBJ1-1; 9 bases agree with TRBD1. J gave up 5 bases and V 5 bases, and 9 bases lay outside the gene matches. CDR1 and CDR2 (germline): MNHEY, SMNVEV (reference sequence). This CDR3 spans 15 amino acids.

This sequence joins TRBV29-1 and TRBJ2-3, with TRBD2 matching over 8 bases. The CDR3 is made up of 13 amino acids. After removal of 4 bases from V and 6 bases from J, the junction contained 6 bases not matched to a gene. Germline V gene data show CDR1 as SQVTM and CDR2 as ANQGSEA. CDR3 DNA: TGCAGCGTTGCACTAGCGGCGGGGGATACGCAGTATTTT. Translation: CSVALAAGDTQYF.

V usage is TRBV11-3 and J usage is TRBJ2-1; D is possibly TRBD1 (7 bases). This CDR3 has 12 residues. The V gene's germline CDR1 is SGHNT and CDR2 YENEEA. Trimming left V 4 bases short and J 9 bases short, with 10 bases between. The CDR3 sequence is CASSSQGGEQFF. In nucleotides, the CDR3 is TGTGCCAGCAGCTCGCAGGGGGGTGAGCAGTTCTTC.

V gene TRBV27 combines with J gene TRBJ2-5; the D is unclear. The CDR3 covers 11 residues. Trimming pared 4 bases from V and 5 bases from J, leaving 5 bases between. Germline CDR1 MNHEY, CDR2 SMNVEV (reference sequence). The CDR3 DNA reads TGTGCCAGCAGTTATCGTGAGACCCAGTACTTC. Translation: CASSYRETQYF.

The chain carries TRBV4-2 and TRBJ2-2, with no clear D. From germline, CDR1 is LGHNA and CDR2 YNFKEQ. This CDR3 region has 14 residues. V dropped 4 bases and J dropped 2 bases, with 8 bases sitting between them. The CDR3 DNA reads TGTGCCAGCAGCCCTGGCTCTAACACCGGGGAGCTGTTTTTT. As protein: CASSPGSNTGELFF.

V is TRBV28 and J is TRBJ2-7; 10 nucleotides line up with TRBD1. The J segment lost 2 bases and the V segment lost 4 bases, leaving 11 bases of the junction unmatched. Germline V gives CDR1 MDHEN, CDR2 SYDVKM. The CDR3 has 17 amino acids. The CDR3 is CASSSFAGTGVPYEQYF. CDR3 coding DNA: TGTGCCAGCAGTTCATTCGCCGGGACAGGGGTACCCTACGAGCAGTACTTC.

The chain combines TRBV6-6 with TRBJ1-5; possible D gene TRBD1, 6 bases. Trimming stripped 5 bases from V and 1 base from J, with 9 bases between. Germline CDR1 reads MNHNY; CDR2 reads SVGAGI (reference sequence). This CDR3 is 14 amino acids long. The CDR3: CASSRDTSNQPQHF. CDR3 nucleotide sequence: TGTGCCAGCAGTCGGGACACCAGCAATCAGCCCCAGCATTTT.

The chain combines TRBV27 with TRBJ2-1, with 10 bases matching TRBD2. CDR3 size: 15 residues. The trim removed 6 bases at V and 0 bases at J, leaving 2 bases unmatched. The germline gives CDR1 MNHEY, CDR2 SMNVEV (reference sequence). This chain's CDR3 is CASRTSGRSYNEQFF. The DNA for the CDR3 is TGTGCCAGCAGGACTAGCGGGCGCTCCTACAATGAGCAGTTCTTC.

The chain carries TRBV11-2 and TRBJ1-3; D unclear. With 4 bases removed from V and 7 bases from J, the gap between germline ends came to 14 bases. This CDR3 is 14 amino acids long. Germline CDR1 SGHAT, CDR2 FQNNGV. The DNA for the CDR3 is TGTGCCAGCAGCTCCATAGCCGGGAGGAACACCATATATTTT. Its protein is CASSSIAGRNTIYF.

This chain links TRBV30 with TRBJ2-2; tentative D call: TRBD2 (5 bases). V was pared by 0 bases and J by 7 bases, with 12 bases between. The CDR3 has 14 residues. Germline CDR1 and CDR2: GTSNPN and SVGIG (reference sequence). DNA for the CDR3: TGTGCCTGGAGTGTAGCGTTGAGGGACGGGGAGCTGTTTTTT. Residues: CAWSVALRDGELFF.

V gene TRBV5-1 combines with J gene TRBJ2-1; TRBD2 agrees at 9 bases. V shed 0 bases, J shed 7 bases, and the junction held 5 bases outside the gene matches. The germline gives CDR1 SGHRS, CDR2 YFSETQ. The CDR3 totals 15 residues. CDR3 protein: CASSLASGRINEQFF. CDR3 in DNA: TGCGCCAGCAGCTTGGCGAGCGGGAGGATAAATGAGCAGTTCTTC.

This clone was detected only once. The chain uses TRBV19 and TRBJ1-5; 12 bases line up with TRBD1. The CDR3 is made up of 16 amino acids. V trimming: 3 bases; J trimming: 1 base; junction bases outside the gene matches: 1. Looked up from germline, CDR1 is LNHDA and CDR2 is SQIVND (reference sequence). CDR3 protein: CASSMGQGASNQPQHF. For the CDR3, the DNA is TGTGCCAGTAGTATGGGACAGGGGGCAAGCAATCAGCCCCAGCATTTT. The full variable domain, in which reference TRBV19 and TRBJ1-5 provide the parts outside the CDR3, is DGGITQSPKYLFRKEGQNVTLSCEQNLNHDAMYWYRQDPGQGLRLIYYSQIVNDFQKGDIAEGYSVSREKKESFPLTVTSAQKNPTAFYLCASSMGQGASNQPQHFGDGTRLSIL.

This clone was seen a few times. CDR3 bases: TGTGCCAGCAGCCCGGGGTCCTCTGGGGCCAACGTCCTGACTTTC. Translation gives CASSPGSSGANVLTF. J is TRBJ2-6 and V is TRBV5-8, with D maybe TRBD2 (5 bases). Germline CDR1 and CDR2: SGHTS and YDEGEE. V dropped 4 bases and J dropped 0 bases, with 8 bases sitting between them. The CDR3 contains 15 residues. Complete variable domain (other parts from reference TRBV5-8 and TRBJ2-6): EAGVTQSPTHLIKTRGQQATLRCSPISGHTSVYWYQQALGLGLQFLLWYDEGEERNRGNFPPRFSGRQFPNYSSELNVNALELEDSALYLCASSPGSSGANVLTFGAGSRLTVL.

This clone was detected once. J is TRBJ1-2 and V is TRBV5-1, with TRBD1 identical over 9 bases. Trimming cost V 1 base and J 8 bases; bases outside gene matches: 12. CDR3 length: 16 residues. Germline V gene data show CDR1 as SGHRS and CDR2 as YFSETQ. CDR3 bases: TGCGCCAGCAGCTTGAGGGGGGACAGGGCCGTCGGCGGCTACACCTTC. As protein: CASSLRGDRAVGGYTF.

Concerning this clone: At one end, the junction sequence differs from germline, possibly due to a read error. The chain recombines TRBV7-9 with TRBJ2-7; 10 nucleotides line up with TRBD2. The CDR3 is 15 amino acids. Germline CDR1 SEHNR, CDR2 FQNEAQ (reference sequence). This CDR3 is CSSSLASGSSYEQYF. As DNA, the CDR3 is TGTTCCAGCAGCTTAGCTAGCGGGAGCTCCTACGAGCAGTACTTC. Using reference TRBV7-9 and TRBJ2-7 for the parts outside the CDR3, the full variable domain is DTGVSQNPRHKITKRGQNVTFRCDPISEHNRLYWYRQTLGQGPEFLTYFQNEAQLEKSRLLSDRFSAERPKGSFSTLEIQRTEQGDSAMYLCSSSLASGSSYEQYFGPGTRLTVT.

This clone was seen a few times. The rearrangement links TRBV6-5 to TRBJ1-1; TRBD1 aligns across 8 bases. The CDR3 covers 13 residues. V was clipped by 6 bases and J by 6 bases; unmatched bases: 6. Germline CDR1 MNHEY, CDR2 SVGAGI. The CDR3 region is CASSRDRSSEAFF. CDR3 in DNA: TGTGCCAGCAGCAGGGACAGGAGTTCTGAAGCTTTCTTT.

The chain joins TRBV4-1 to TRBJ2-7; tentative D call: TRBD2 (6 bases). CDR1 is MGHRA, CDR2 YSYEKL, per germline. This CDR3 has 15 residues. Trimming removed 6 bases at V and 2 bases at J, with 17 bases between. The CDR3 DNA is TGCGCCAGCAGTCACCCGGGAGAGTCAACCTACGAGCAGTACTTC. This encodes CASSHPGESTYEQYF.

The V call is TRBV5-6, the J call TRBJ2-5; the match to TRBD1 covers 7 bases. The CDR3 contains 13 residues. Germline CDR1 and CDR2: SGHDT and YYEEEE. V lost 4 bases, J lost 5 bases, and 5 bases stayed unmatched. The CDR3 sequence: CASSRDRVETQYF. The CDR3 nucleotides are TGTGCCAGCAGCCGTGACAGGGTGGAGACCCAGTACTTC.

This sequence joins TRBV5-4 and TRBJ2-2, with 7 positions matching TRBD2. This CDR3 contains 14 residues. Germline assignment: CDR1 SGHNT and CDR2 YYREEE (reference sequence). V lost 6 bases, J lost 6 bases, and 8 bases stayed unmatched. The CDR3 DNA sequence: TGTGCCAGCACCCCGGGACTACGAGCCGGGGAGCTGTTTTTT. Amino acids: CASTPGLRAGELFF.

J is TRBJ2-7 and V is TRBV30; 7 nucleotides line up with TRBD1. The V segment lost 2 bases and the J segment 2 bases; nucleotides outside the gene matches: 9. The CDR3 is made up of 15 amino acids. Germline V gives CDR1 GTSNPN, CDR2 SVGIG (reference sequence). The CDR3 region is CAWSSTGTATYEQYF. The CDR3, as DNA: TGTGCCTGGAGTTCGACCGGGACAGCAACCTACGAGCAGTACTTC. Variable domain in full (rest from reference TRBV30 and TRBJ2-7): SQTIHQWPATLVQPVGSPLSLECTVEGTSNPNLYWYRQAAGRGLQLLFYSVGIGQISSEVPQNLSASRPQDRQFILSSKKLLLSDSGFYLCAWSSTGTATYEQYFGPGTRLTVT.

J is TRBJ2-3 and V is TRBV7-6, with unresolved D. The V gene lost 5 bases and the J gene lost 0 bases, with 12 bases spanning the gap. CDR1 is SGHVS and CDR2 is FNYEAQ in the germline V gene. CDR3 length: 15 residues. The CDR3 is CASSTSAGSTDTQYF. CDR3 DNA: TGTGCCAGCAGCACTTCGGCAGGTAGCACAGATACGCAGTATTTT.

The chain uses TRBV5-1 and TRBJ1-2; D unresolved. The CDR3 totals 14 residues. CDR1 and CDR2 from the germline V gene are SGHRS and YFSETQ. Trimming pared 0 bases from V and 2 bases from J, leaving 8 bases between. CDR3 protein: CASSLDQINYGYTF. The DNA of the CDR3 is TGCGCCAGCAGCTTGGACCAGATCAACTATGGCTACACCTTC.

The V call is TRBV5-1, the J call TRBJ2-2; 7 bases map to TRBD2. After removal of 3 bases from V and 0 bases from J, the junction contained 17 bases not matched to a gene. From germline, CDR1 is SGHRS and CDR2 YFSETQ. This CDR3 spans 20 amino acids. CDR3 loop: CASSSTIAGRVTTNTGELFF. CDR3 nucleotides: TGCGCCAGCAGCTCGACAATAGCGGGCCGTGTAACTACGAACACCGGGGAGCTGTTTTTT. Full variable domain (outside the CDR3, taken from reference TRBV5-1 and TRBJ2-2): KAGVTQTPRYLIKTRGQQVTLSCSPISGHRSVSWYQQTPGQGLQFLFEYFSETQRNKGNFPGRFSGRQFSNSRSEMNVSTLELGDSALYLCASSSTIAGRVTTNTGELFFGEGSRLTVL.

This clone was found once. This chain connects TRBV23-1 to TRBJ2-7, with 9 bases that match TRBD1. TRBV23-1 is an open reading frame, and its role is uncertain. Trimming cost V 7 bases and J 2 bases; bases outside gene matches: 6. The CDR3 is 14 amino acids. Here the CDR3 DNA reads TGCGCCAGCAAAGCAGACAGGGGGACCTACGAGCAGTACTTC. It specifies CASKADRGTYEQYF.

The chain has TRBV6-5 and TRBJ2-2, with a tentative D call TRBD2 (6 bases). The CDR3 spans 15 residues. Germline lookup yields CDR1 MNHEY and CDR2 SVGAGI. V lost 2 bases and J 1 base, leaving 8 bases between the germline ends. CDR3 DNA: TGTGCCAGCAGTTACCGGCGGGAGAACACCGGGGAGCTGTTTTTT. Its protein is CASSYRRENTGELFF.

The rearrangement uses TRBV14 and TRBJ1-2; 7 bases are a match to TRBD1. V dropped 9 bases and J dropped 4; count of bases not matched to a gene: 8. The V gene's germline CDR1 is SGHDN and CDR2 FVKESK. The CDR3 totals 13 residues. CDR3 amino acids: CASGQDHLYGYTF. The DNA of the CDR3 is TGTGCCAGTGGACAGGACCACCTCTATGGCTACACCTTC.

The rearrangement uses TRBV19 and TRBJ2-7, with 9 bases matching TRBD1. With 6 bases clipped from V and 1 base from J, the junction kept 7 bases outside the gene matches. The V gene's germline CDR1 is LNHDA and CDR2 SQIVND (reference sequence). CDR3 length equals 15 residues. The CDR3, as DNA: TGTGCCAGTAGCTCCGGGACAGGGTTATCCTACGAGCAGTACTTC. Its translation is CASSSGTGLSYEQYF.